Sequencing of this T cell receptor (beta chain) was carried out in a study of T cell changes during pregnancy in multiple sclerosis. V was cut by 0 bases and J by 4 bases, with 21 bases left in between. Germline V gene sequence: CDR1 MRHNA, CDR2 SNTAGT. CDR3 size: 18 residues. Only in-frame clones appear in the TCRdb table, and some are missing; sequencing was by immunoSEQ multiplex PCR. The sample lists 45,000 to 50,000 clones, more than 85% occurring once. This TCR was recovered from a female donor with multiple sclerosis, enrolled in a pregnancy study. This chain joins TRBV6-4 and TRBJ1-2; TRBD1 is a possible D gene (5 bases). Specimen: CD8+ T cells from peripheral blood mononuclear cells, collected after pregnancy. CDR3 region: CASSDSDIAGARSYGYTF. DNA of the CDR3: TGTGCCAGCAGTGACTCGGACATTGCTGGAGCGAGGTCCTATGGCTACACCTTC.